This is a list of T cell receptor beta chains from one sample in a study of T cell responses to AZD1222 COVID-19 vaccine. Sequencing was performed with immunoSEQ multiplex PCR; in TCRdb, only in-frame clones are kept and a portion is missing. The sample has about 170,000 clones; roughly 89% are singletons. The specimen comprised peripheral blood, sampled 28 days after the second AZD1222 dose. The source is an adult who received the AZD1222 COVID-19 vaccine. CDR3s include the opening cysteine and the closing phenylalanine or tryptophan.

J gene: TRBJ2-1
V gene: TRBV18
CDR3 protein: CASSPPRGGINEQFF

J gene: TRBJ1-1
V gene: TRBV23-1
CDR3 protein: CASSQSGLPDRGDEAFF

J gene: TRBJ2-7
V gene: TRBV20-1
CDR3 protein: CSASTAGPHGEQYF

J gene: TRBJ1-2
V gene: TRBV6-1
CDR3 protein: CASSEPGQNYGYTF

J gene: TRBJ1-2
V gene: TRBV15
CDR3 protein: CATSRDMNSQGRGYTF

J gene: TRBJ2-7
V gene: TRBV29-1
CDR3 protein: CSAQGGQGSGTYEQYF

J gene: TRBJ2-7
V gene: TRBV2
CDR3 protein: CASISGPSGTSNREQYF

J gene: TRBJ2-1
V gene: TRBV7-8
CDR3 protein: CASSHPPPVGNEQFF

J gene: TRBJ1-1
V gene: TRBV4-3
CDR3 protein: CASSQEGSWPNTEAFF

J gene: TRBJ1-2
V gene: TRBV7-8
CDR3 protein: CASSLVGRQEGGYTF

J gene: TRBJ1-1
V gene: TRBV2
CDR3 protein: CASSESPGLNTEAFF

J gene: TRBJ1-1
V gene: TRBV6-5
CDR3 protein: CASSAENTEAFF

J gene: TRBJ1-2
V gene: TRBV5-5
CDR3 protein: CASSLDRGVSASGGYTF

J gene: TRBJ1-3
V gene: TRBV2
CDR3 protein: CASGYGTGVSGNTIYF

J gene: TRBJ2-5
V gene: TRBV4-2
CDR3 protein: CASSHKLAPEETQYF

J gene: TRBJ1-1
V gene: TRBV9
CDR3 protein: CASSVGGGWTEAFF

J gene: TRBJ2-2
V gene: TRBV9
CDR3 protein: CASSVPRGQVNTGELFF

J gene: TRBJ2-6
V gene: TRBV11-2
CDR3 protein: CASSLELVGANVLTF

J gene: TRBJ1-4
V gene: TRBV11-1
CDR3 protein: CASTGTAAEKLFF

J gene: TRBJ2-7
V gene: TRBV3-1/TRBV3-2
CDR3 protein: CASSQGGESYEQYF

J gene: TRBJ2-5
V gene: TRBV5-4
CDR3 protein: CASSLFHTRFETQYF

J gene: TRBJ1-2
V gene: TRBV4-2
CDR3 protein: CASSQGSVRDYGYTF

J gene: TRBJ1-1
V gene: TRBV4-1
CDR3 protein: CASSQEPGQGAPEAFF

J gene: TRBJ1-2
V gene: TRBV19
CDR3 protein: CASSRGQRVSGYTF

J gene: TRBJ2-1
V gene: TRBV7-6
CDR3 protein: CASSITGAGSYNEQFF

J gene: TRBJ2-1
V gene: TRBV2
CDR3 protein: CASSVRQGGSEQFF

J gene: TRBJ2-3
V gene: TRBV1
CDR3 protein: CTSSCSRGGQTDTQYF

J gene: TRBJ2-3
V gene: TRBV5-4
CDR3 protein: CASRTQSGAVDTQYF

J gene: TRBJ1-1
V gene: TRBV5-8
CDR3 protein: CASSLTGSTFF

J gene: TRBJ1-4
V gene: TRBV19
CDR3 protein: CASSTTQGGATNEKLFF

J gene: TRBJ1-1
V gene: TRBV27
CDR3 protein: CASKSLQRGNTEAFF

J gene: TRBJ2-3
V gene: TRBV6-5
CDR3 protein: CASSYSGAPTDTQYF

J gene: TRBJ1-4
V gene: TRBV4-1
CDR3 protein: CASSQGWAGDEKLFF

J gene: TRBJ2-7
V gene: TRBV12-5
CDR3 protein: CASGPAWGTGKSYEQYF

J gene: TRBJ2-3
V gene: TRBV9
CDR3 protein: CASSVPGLAGGPGDTQYF

J gene: TRBJ1-5
V gene: TRBV6-5
CDR3 protein: CASKGSNQPQHF

J gene: TRBJ1-2
V gene: TRBV4-2
CDR3 protein: CASSPGGNYGYTF

J gene: TRBJ2-3
V gene: TRBV7-6
CDR3 protein: CASSLSAGVTDTQYF

J gene: TRBJ2-3
V gene: TRBV5-4
CDR3 protein: CASSFTGGEASTDTQYF

J gene: TRBJ2-2
V gene: TRBV27
CDR3 protein: CASRYRGLNTGELFF

J gene: TRBJ2-5
V gene: TRBV4-1
CDR3 protein: CASSRGRSETQYF

J gene: TRBJ1-1
V gene: TRBV6-5
CDR3 protein: CASSLQGWTEAFF

J gene: TRBJ2-5
V gene: TRBV2
CDR3 protein: CASSSGPVTRKKTQYF

J gene: TRBJ2-5
V gene: TRBV7-8
CDR3 protein: CASGRLMTGGKETQYF

J gene: TRBJ2-5
V gene: TRBV7-8
CDR3 protein: CASSLFREETQYF

J gene: TRBJ1-2
V gene: TRBV7-2
CDR3 protein: CASSPGTGFDYGYTF

J gene: TRBJ1-1
V gene: TRBV5-1
CDR3 protein: CASGRGAGYTEAFF

J gene: TRBJ1-1
V gene: TRBV7-9
CDR3 protein: CASSSLGGVEAFF

J gene: TRBJ2-3
V gene: TRBV9
CDR3 protein: CASSLLGLAGTDTQYF

J gene: TRBJ1-6
V gene: TRBV6-1
CDR3 protein: CASREGVFNSPLHF

J gene: TRBJ1-1
V gene: TRBV30
CDR3 protein: CAWGSLAEDNTEAFF

J gene: TRBJ1-6
V gene: TRBV5-1
CDR3 protein: CASSLVGGINSPLHF

J gene: TRBJ1-4
V gene: TRBV7-2
CDR3 protein: CASSLATNEKLFF

J gene: TRBJ2-5
V gene: TRBV7-2
CDR3 protein: CASSLSSGGAKTQYF

J gene: TRBJ2-3
V gene: TRBV6-5
CDR3 protein: CASSQRGGLVDTQYF